Listed below are T cell receptor beta chains from one sample, sequenced in a study of shared clonotypes between healthy human individuals. Profiled with immunoSEQ multiplex PCR; TCRdb holds only in-frame clones, not every one. The table shows more than 2,000,000 clones, with approximately 95% occurring only once. Sequenced sample: naive CD4+ T cells from PBMCs. The receptors here all came from a man between 18 and 29 years old in good health. Some clones in this sample may be carry-over from other donors' samples. The CDR3 runs from the conserved cysteine through the conserved F or W. The D gene is left open where the match is weak. Clone size is given for some rows only: seen once, a few or many times, or a class if the clone is expanded.

J: TRBJ2-1
V: TRBV5-1
length: 17
D: TRBD2
size: NA
DNA: TGCGCCAGCAGCTTTTCCCTACTAGCGGGAGCGGGAAATGAGCAGTTCTTC
CDR3: CASSFSLLAGAGNEQFF

J: TRBJ2-7
V: TRBV7-2
length: 18
D: TRBD2
size: NA
DNA: TGTGCCAGCAGCTCCTTGCCGTCCCTAGCGGGGTTTTCCTACGAGCAGTACTTC
CDR3: CASSSLPSLAGFSYEQYF

J: TRBJ2-1
V: TRBV7-9
length: 15
D: NA
size: NA
DNA: TGTGCCAGCAGCTTACGGCAGAACCCTTACAATGAGCAGTTCTTC
CDR3: CASSLRQNPYNEQFF

J: TRBJ2-5
V: TRBV7-2
length: 14
D: TRBD2
size: NA
DNA: TGTGCCAGCAGCTTAGGGGCGGGAGAACAGACCCAGTACTTC
CDR3: CASSLGAGEQTQYF

J: TRBJ1-3
V: TRBV9
length: 15
D: NA
size: once
DNA: TGTGCCAGCAGCGTGAACGGGGTTGGAGGAAACACCATATATTTT
CDR3: CASSVNGVGGNTIYF

J: TRBJ2-1
V: TRBV25-1
length: 16
D: NA
size: NA
DNA: TGTGCCACCCTGGGGGGCGGAAAAAGCTCCTACAATGAGCAGTTCTTC
CDR3: CATLGGGKSSYNEQFF

J: TRBJ2-1
V: TRBV7-3
length: 11
D: NA
size: NA
DNA: TGTGCCAGCGGATCAAAAAAGGAGCAGTTCTTC
CDR3: CASGSKKEQFF

J: TRBJ2-2
V: TRBV7-9
length: 15
D: NA
size: NA
DNA: TGTGCCAGCAGCTTAGCTGGCCCGAACACCGGGGAGCTGTTTTTT
CDR3: CASSLAGPNTGELFF

J: TRBJ2-1
V: TRBV28
length: 11
D: NA
size: NA
DNA: TGTGCCAGCAGTTATCGAAATGAGCAGTTCTTC
CDR3: CASSYRNEQFF

J: TRBJ2-3
V: TRBV28
length: 15
D: TRBD2
size: NA
DNA: TGTGCCAGCAGCCCTAGCGGTCGGAGCACAGATACGCAGTATTTT
CDR3: CASSPSGRSTDTQYF

J: TRBJ2-2
V: TRBV4-1
length: 17
D: NA
size: NA
DNA: TGCGCCAGCAGCCAAGCCCCCTTTTACGCGAACACCGGGGAGCTGTTTTTT
CDR3: CASSQAPFYANTGELFF

J: TRBJ2-6
V: TRBV9
length: 16
D: NA
size: NA
DNA: TGTGCCAGCAGCGTAATAGGGCTTCCAGGGGCCAACGTCCTGACTTTC
CDR3: CASSVIGLPGANVLTF

J: TRBJ2-7
V: TRBV4-2
length: 16
D: NA
size: once
DNA: TGTGCCAGCAGCCAAGATTTAGGCTGGGGCCGAGGGGAGCAGTACTTC
CDR3: CASSQDLGWGRGEQYF

J: TRBJ1-1
V: TRBV28
length: 13
D: NA
size: NA
DNA: TGTGCCAGCAGTTTTCCCAGGGTGGCTGAAGCTTTCTTT
CDR3: CASSFPRVAEAFF

J: TRBJ2-1
V: TRBV2
length: 15
D: TRBD2
size: NA
DNA: TGTGCCAGCAGGAGACTAGCGGGAGTTGGCAATGAGCAGTTCTTC
CDR3: CASRRLAGVGNEQFF

J: TRBJ1-1
V: TRBV5-1
length: 15
D: TRBD1
size: NA
DNA: TGCGCCAGCAGCTTTAGGGACAGGGGGAACACTGAAGCTTTCTTT
CDR3: CASSFRDRGNTEAFF

J: TRBJ2-7
V: TRBV5-4
length: 15
D: NA
size: NA
DNA: TGTGCCAGCAGCTCGGAGGCTGCCCGCAGCTACGAGCAGTACTTC
CDR3: CASSSEAARSYEQYF

J: TRBJ2-7
V: TRBV29-1
length: 11
D: TRBD2
size: NA
DNA: TGCAGCGTGGGGGGGTTTTACGAGCAGTACTTC
CDR3: CSVGGFYEQYF

J: TRBJ2-1
V: TRBV20-1
length: 11
D: NA
size: NA
DNA: TGCAGTGCGGGCCTAGCGAGTGAGCAGTTCTTC
CDR3: CSAGLASEQFF

J: TRBJ1-2
V: TRBV19
length: 15
D: TRBD1
size: NA
DNA: TGTGCCAGTTCGACAGGGGAGACGTGGTGGAATGGCTACACCTTC
CDR3: CASSTGETWWNGYTF

J: TRBJ2-1
V: TRBV15
length: 16
D: TRBD1
size: NA
DNA: TGTGCCACCAGCAGAGGTCCCGGGACAGGGGGCGATGAGCAGTTCTTC
CDR3: CATSRGPGTGGDEQFF

J: TRBJ1-1
V: TRBV5-1
length: 15
D: NA
size: NA
DNA: TGCGCCAGCAGCCTATACCGGGCCGCGAGCACTGAAGCTTTCTTT
CDR3: CASSLYRAASTEAFF

J: TRBJ1-3
V: TRBV5-1
length: 16
D: NA
size: NA
DNA: TGCGCCAGCACTCTTGGGACACAGAGCTCTGGAAACACCATATATTTT
CDR3: CASTLGTQSSGNTIYF

J: TRBJ2-7
V: TRBV9
length: 12
D: NA
size: NA
DNA: TGTGCCAGCAGCCCTCGTGGGGACGAGCAGTACTTC
CDR3: CASSPRGDEQYF

J: TRBJ1-5
V: TRBV7-2
length: 14
D: NA
size: NA
DNA: TGTGCCAGCAGCTTATTACGCAGCAATCAGCCCCAGCATTTT
CDR3: CASSLLRSNQPQHF

J: TRBJ1-1
V: TRBV18
length: 13
D: NA
size: NA
DNA: TGTGCCAGCTCACGTAGGCAGCCCAACGAAGCTTTCTTT
CDR3: CASSRRQPNEAFF

J: TRBJ2-3
V: TRBV18
length: 15
D: NA
size: NA
DNA: TGTGCCAGCTCACCGAGGGAAAAGCAGGCAGATACGCAGTATTTT
CDR3: CASSPREKQADTQYF

J: TRBJ1-1
V: TRBV29-1
length: 14
D: NA
size: NA
DNA: TGCAGCGTTTTGGCTCTATCAGAGAACACTGAAGCTTTCTTT
CDR3: CSVLALSENTEAFF

J: TRBJ2-5
V: TRBV7-3
length: 12
D: TRBD1
size: few
DNA: TGTGCCAGCAGCTACCGGGACAGGGATCCGTACTTC
CDR3: CASSYRDRDPYF

J: TRBJ1-2
V: TRBV28
length: 13
D: NA
size: NA
DNA: TGTGCCAGCAGTCCGCCACCAGACTATGGCTACACCTTC
CDR3: CASSPPPDYGYTF

J: TRBJ1-2
V: TRBV18
length: 12
D: NA
size: NA
DNA: TGTGCCAGCTCACCAGATCGTGGGAGCTACACCTTC
CDR3: CASSPDRGSYTF

J: TRBJ1-1
V: TRBV28
length: 15
D: TRBD1
size: NA
DNA: TGTGCCACCTGGGACAGGGTAAACCTGAACACTGAAGCTTTCTTT
CDR3: CATWDRVNLNTEAFF

J: TRBJ2-7
V: TRBV5-6
length: 14
D: NA
size: NA
DNA: TGTGCCAGCAGCTTGGGACAGACATCCTACGAGCAGTACTTC
CDR3: CASSLGQTSYEQYF

J: TRBJ1-4
V: TRBV19
length: 13
D: NA
size: once
DNA: TGTGCCAGTAGACTTACAGGGAAGGAAAAACTGTTTTTT
CDR3: CASRLTGKEKLFF

J: TRBJ2-4
V: TRBV29-1
length: 11
D: NA
size: once
DNA: TGCAGCGTTGAAGGCAAAAACATTCAGTACTTC
CDR3: CSVEGKNIQYF

J: TRBJ2-3
V: TRBV4-1
length: 16
D: TRBD2
size: NA
DNA: TGCGCCAGCAGCCAAGCGGCTAGCGGGATCCTAGATACGCAGTATTTT
CDR3: CASSQAASGILDTQYF

J: TRBJ2-5
V: TRBV9
length: 16
D: TRBD1
size: NA
DNA: TGTGCCAGCAGCTCCCAGGGGGACCTCCCGAAAGCGACCCAGTACTTC
CDR3: CASSSQGDLPKATQYF

J: TRBJ2-2
V: TRBV18
length: 15
D: NA
size: NA
DNA: TGTGCCAGCTCACTACGGACGGAGGTGGCCGGGGAGCTGTTTTTT
CDR3: CASSLRTEVAGELFF

J: TRBJ1-2
V: TRBV28
length: 15
D: NA
size: NA
DNA: TGTGCCAGCAGTTTATATCTCCCAGGGGTATATGGCTACACCTTC
CDR3: CASSLYLPGVYGYTF

J: TRBJ1-3
V: TRBV2
length: 15
D: TRBD1
size: NA
DNA: TGTGCCAGCAGGGCGGACAGGGGGCTGAGAAACACCATATATTTT
CDR3: CASRADRGLRNTIYF

J: TRBJ1-1
V: TRBV4-1
length: 14
D: NA
size: NA
DNA: TGCGCCAGCAGCCAAGAAGACGGGAACACTGAAGCTTTCTTT
CDR3: CASSQEDGNTEAFF

J: TRBJ2-7
V: TRBV28
length: 12
D: NA
size: once
DNA: TGTGCCAGCAGTTTCTCAGACTACGAGCAGTACTTC
CDR3: CASSFSDYEQYF

J: TRBJ2-1
V: TRBV28
length: 16
D: NA
size: NA
DNA: TGTGCCAGCACCGTGGAGGGACGATACAAGACCGATGAGCAGTTCTTC
CDR3: CASTVEGRYKTDEQFF

J: TRBJ1-2
V: TRBV6-1
length: 15
D: TRBD1
size: few
DNA: TGTGCCAGCAGTCCGACCCCGGGACAGCCTTATGGCTACACCTTC
CDR3: CASSPTPGQPYGYTF

J: TRBJ2-3
V: TRBV29-1
length: 12
D: TRBD2
size: NA
DNA: TGCAGCGTTGAGCGGGAGACAGATACGCAGTATTTT
CDR3: CSVERETDTQYF

J: TRBJ2-1
V: TRBV2
length: 12
D: NA
size: NA
DNA: TGTGCCATCGGGACCTCCTACAATGAGCAGTTCTTC
CDR3: CAIGTSYNEQFF

J: TRBJ1-4
V: TRBV7-8
length: 16
D: TRBD1
size: NA
DNA: TGTGCCAGCAGCTTATCACAGGGGGCAACTAATGAAAAACTGTTTTTT
CDR3: CASSLSQGATNEKLFF

J: TRBJ1-2
V: TRBV7-3
length: 15
D: TRBD1
size: NA
DNA: TGTGCCAGCAGCCCCATTCGGGACAGGGCCTATGGCTACACCTTC
CDR3: CASSPIRDRAYGYTF

J: TRBJ2-3
V: TRBV7-2
length: 15
D: NA
size: NA
DNA: TGTGCCAGCAGCCCCAGGGTCTCTAGCACAGATACGCAGTATTTT
CDR3: CASSPRVSSTDTQYF

J: TRBJ1-5
V: TRBV19
length: 18
D: TRBD1
size: NA
DNA: TGTGCCAGTAGTCCCTCGGGACAGGGGGCGGTGGGCAATCAGCCCCAGCATTTT
CDR3: CASSPSGQGAVGNQPQHF

J: TRBJ2-7
V: TRBV7-9
length: 11
D: NA
size: NA
DNA: TGTGCCAGCAGCTCGGCTTACGAGCAGTACTTC
CDR3: CASSSAYEQYF

J: TRBJ1-3
V: TRBV15
length: 13
D: NA
size: few
DNA: TGTGCCACCAGCAGGGGTCGCGGAAACACCATATATTTT
CDR3: CATSRGRGNTIYF

J: TRBJ1-2
V: TRBV18
length: 15
D: TRBD1
size: few
DNA: TGTGCCAGCTCACCCAACCAGGGGGCGAGCGATGGCTACACCTTC
CDR3: CASSPNQGASDGYTF

J: TRBJ1-2
V: TRBV27
length: 14
D: NA
size: NA
DNA: TGTGCCAGCAGCGCCAGTAGGGGTGGCTATGGCTACACCTTC
CDR3: CASSASRGGYGYTF

J: TRBJ1-5
V: TRBV4-1
length: 14
D: NA
size: NA
DNA: TGCGCCAGCAGCCCCTGGTATAGCAATCAGCCCCAGCATTTT
CDR3: CASSPWYSNQPQHF